The T cell receptor beta chain under discussion was sequenced for a study of blood T cell repertoires in COVID-19. Looking at the study overall: Nucleic acid was either cDNA or gDNA, and it came from T cells, B-cell-depleted T cells, or PBMCs.

Here immunoSEQ multiplex PCR was the method, and the copy in TCRdb shows in-frame clones only, minus some. The table has about 180,000 clones, over 75% seen once. This CDR3 is 14 amino acids long. Germline V CDR1 and CDR2: KGHSH, LQKENI. V shed 2 bases and J shed 5 bases, with 9 bases lying between them. Only a few counts were recorded for this clone. Individuals drawn from around 25 US areas were roughly 18 to 89 years old. The source of this sequence is a human donor with acute COVID-19. The donor label of this sample is uncertain. The V gene is TRBV18, the J gene TRBJ1-4; D perhaps matches TRBD1 (5 bases). The sample was PBMCs or T cells enriched from blood (not recorded which). CDR3 protein: CASSPVDSNEKLFF. CDR3 in DNA: TGTGCCAGCTCACCAGTAGACAGCAATGAAAAACTGTTTTTT.